This entry lists 10 T cell receptor beta chains sequenced from one sample in a study of blood T cell repertoires in COVID-19 (dated by TCRdb to the early 2020s). Libraries were constructed by the immunoSEQ multiplex PCR assay. TCRdb carries this immuneACCESS record with in-frame sequences only. Its versions omit some clonotypes, under half of them owing to an unresolved V gene in the studies checked, with the rest unexplained. The sample includes roughly 460,000 clones, with roughly 90% observed a single time. The ten largest make up less than 0.95% of the sample. Specimen: peripheral blood. These receptors came from a young man with COVID-19, enrolled during active disease.

This clone was found a few times. The same CDR3 also results from other DNA sequences found in this sample. The chain employs TRBV5-1 and TRBJ2-5, with 7 bases matching TRBD1. Germline V CDR1 and CDR2: SGHRS, YFSETQ. The CDR3 extends over 13 amino acids. V gave up 4 bases and J gave up 5 bases; unmatched junction bases: 5. Here the CDR3 DNA reads TGCGCCAGCAGCGGTCGAGGGGGCGAGACCCAGTACTTC. Protein: CASSGRGGETQYF. Using reference TRBV5-1 and TRBJ2-5 for the parts outside the CDR3, the full variable domain is KAGVTQTPRYLIKTRGQQVTLSCSPISGHRSVSWYQQTPGQGLQFLFEYFSETQRNKGNFPGRFSGRQFSNSRSEMNVSTLELGDSALYLCASSGRGGETQYFGPGTRLLVL.

V gene TRBV2 combines with J gene TRBJ1-6, with TRBD1 matching 12 bases. From germline, CDR1 is SNHLY and CDR2 FYNNEI. The CDR3 covers 14 residues. J was trimmed by 9 bases and V by 5 bases; bases with no gene match: 2. CDR3 nucleotide sequence: TGTGCCAGCAGTAGGGACAGGGGGCCTTCACCCCTCCACTTT. This translates into CASSRDRGPSPLHF.

The J gene is TRBJ2-3, the V gene TRBV7-8; D may be TRBD2 (6 bases). Germline CDR1 is SGHVS and CDR2 is FQNEAQ. Trimming stripped 1 base from V and 4 bases from J, with 12 bases between. The CDR3 has 15 residues. In DNA, the CDR3 is TGTGCCAGCAGCTTAGTGGTGACTAGACCAGATACGCAGTATTTT. The encoded protein is CASSLVVTRPDTQYF.

J is TRBJ1-2 and V is TRBV30; D possibly corresponds to TRBD1 (6 bases). The V end lost 1 base, the J end lost 4 bases, and 10 bases lay between the germline ends. Germline V lookup: CDR1 GTSNPN, CDR2 SVGIG (reference sequence). The CDR3 is 13 residues long. The CDR3 reads CAWSALDSYGYTF. In nucleotides, the CDR3 is TGTGCCTGGAGTGCCCTGGACAGCTATGGCTACACCTTC.

The chain couples TRBV27 to TRBJ1-3; the D is unclear. The V gene lost 7 bases and the J gene lost 3 bases, with 16 bases spanning the gap. Germline V gene lookup returns CDR1 MNHEY and CDR2 SMNVEV (reference sequence). This CDR3 is built from 15 residues. CDR3 nucleotides: TGTGCCAGCAAAGTTTCGGGTTCGGGTGGAAACACCATATATTTT. Residues: CASKVSGSGGNTIYF.

The table lists this clone with a count of one. This chain uses TRBV7-9 with TRBJ2-1; TRBD2 matches 9 bases. With 6 bases clipped from V and 3 bases from J, the junction kept 6 bases outside the gene matches. CDR1 SEHNR and CDR2 FQNEAQ come from the germline V gene (reference sequence). CDR3 length: 15 residues. CDR3 DNA: TGTGCCAGCAGGGGGTGGACTAGCGACTACAATGAGCAGTTCTTC. It yields the protein CASRGWTSDYNEQFF.

The V call is TRBV6-5, the J call TRBJ2-7, with D possibly being TRBD2 (5 bases). The CDR3 consists of 15 residues. Germline V gives CDR1 MNHEY, CDR2 SVGAGI. Trimming took off 0 bases at V and 2 bases at J, with 11 bases between the two ends. CDR3 bases: TGTGCCAGCAGTTACTCGAATTCGGGGACCTACGAGCAGTACTTC. Amino acids: CASSYSNSGTYEQYF.

The chain combines TRBV10-3 with TRBJ1-6; the match to TRBD1 covers 7 bases. This CDR3 region has 14 residues. The germline V gene encodes CDR1 ENHRY and CDR2 SYGVKD. The J segment lost 5 bases and the V segment lost 6 bases, leaving 4 bases of the junction unmatched. The CDR3 protein is CAIRPGQHNSPLHF. The CDR3 DNA follows: TGTGCCATCAGGCCGGGACAGCATAATTCACCCCTCCACTTT.

The chain joins TRBV5-4 to TRBJ1-2, with D possibly TRBD1 on 6 matching bases. With 5 bases removed from V and 2 bases from J, the gap between germline ends came to 13 bases. The CDR3 has 14 residues. Looked up from germline, CDR1 is SGHNT and CDR2 is YYREEE (reference sequence). The CDR3 DNA sequence: TGTGCCAGCAGGGGGAGGGGGTCAAACTATGGCTACACCTTC. Amino acids: CASRGRGSNYGYTF.

The chain has TRBV11-3 and TRBJ2-2; TRBD2 matches 9 bases. The V segment lost 4 bases and the J segment 6 bases; nucleotides outside the gene matches: 9. The CDR3 spans 16 residues. Germline lookup yields CDR1 SGHNT and CDR2 YENEEA. CDR3 region: CASSSRGRARAGELFF. In nucleotides, the CDR3 is TGTGCCAGCAGCTCCCGCGGGAGGGCCAGGGCCGGGGAGCTGTTTTTT.